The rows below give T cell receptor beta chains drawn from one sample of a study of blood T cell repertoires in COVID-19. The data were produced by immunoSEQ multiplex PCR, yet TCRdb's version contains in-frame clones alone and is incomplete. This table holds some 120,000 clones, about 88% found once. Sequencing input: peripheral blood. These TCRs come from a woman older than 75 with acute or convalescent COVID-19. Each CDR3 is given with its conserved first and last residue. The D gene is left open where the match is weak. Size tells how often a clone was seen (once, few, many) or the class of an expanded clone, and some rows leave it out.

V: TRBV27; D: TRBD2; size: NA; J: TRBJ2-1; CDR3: CASSLWGGVEQFF
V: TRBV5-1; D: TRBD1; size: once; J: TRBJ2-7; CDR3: CASSSAGQGSYEQYF
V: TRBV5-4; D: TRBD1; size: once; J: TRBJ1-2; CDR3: CASSWGQGANGYTF
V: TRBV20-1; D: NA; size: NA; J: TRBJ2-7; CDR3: CSASRRSEQYF
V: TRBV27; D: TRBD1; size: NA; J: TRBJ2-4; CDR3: CASSLAGTENIQYF
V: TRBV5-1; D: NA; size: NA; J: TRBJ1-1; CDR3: CASRDGGGTEAFF
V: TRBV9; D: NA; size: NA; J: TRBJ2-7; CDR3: CASSVAESRGEQYF
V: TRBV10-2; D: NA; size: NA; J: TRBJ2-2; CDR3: CASRLGLGPTGELFF
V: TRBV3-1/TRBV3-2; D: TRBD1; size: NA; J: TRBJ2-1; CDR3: CASSQDRGTYNEQFF
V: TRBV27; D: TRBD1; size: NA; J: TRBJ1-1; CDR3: CASSQQGSTEAFF
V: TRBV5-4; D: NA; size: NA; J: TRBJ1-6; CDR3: CASSLGQGGTLSPLHF
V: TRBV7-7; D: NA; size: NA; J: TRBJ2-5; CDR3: CASSFGGAGETQYF
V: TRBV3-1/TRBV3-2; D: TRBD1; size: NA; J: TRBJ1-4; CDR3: CASSDSGTETEKLFF
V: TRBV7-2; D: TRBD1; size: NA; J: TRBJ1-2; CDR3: CASSLPGQGYGYTF
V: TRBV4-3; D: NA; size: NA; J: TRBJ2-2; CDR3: CASRVTGRNGELFF
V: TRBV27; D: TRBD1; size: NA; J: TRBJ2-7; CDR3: CASSYLTGGGEQYF
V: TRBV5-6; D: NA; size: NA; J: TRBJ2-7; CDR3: CASSLTRTYEQYF
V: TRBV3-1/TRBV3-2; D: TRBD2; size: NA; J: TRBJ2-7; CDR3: CASSLRDYSYEQYF
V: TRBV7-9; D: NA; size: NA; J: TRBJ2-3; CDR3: CASSWRVTDTQYF
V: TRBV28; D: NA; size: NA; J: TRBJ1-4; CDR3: CASKRDTHEKLFF
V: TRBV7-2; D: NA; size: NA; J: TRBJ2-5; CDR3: CASSYQISQETQYF
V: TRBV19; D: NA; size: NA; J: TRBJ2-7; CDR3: CASGKDYPPALDEQYF
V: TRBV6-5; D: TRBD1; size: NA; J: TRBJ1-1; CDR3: CASSRQGANTEAFF
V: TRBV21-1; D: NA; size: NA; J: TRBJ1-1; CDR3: CASSKKGGRRTEAFF
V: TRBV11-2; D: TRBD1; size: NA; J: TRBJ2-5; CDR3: CASSPRDSYEAQYF
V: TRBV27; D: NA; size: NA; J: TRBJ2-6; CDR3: CASSLESGANVLTF
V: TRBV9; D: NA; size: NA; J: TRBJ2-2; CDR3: CASSDGLPGSVFF
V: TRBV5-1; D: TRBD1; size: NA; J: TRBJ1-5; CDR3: CASSWGQGRNQPQHF
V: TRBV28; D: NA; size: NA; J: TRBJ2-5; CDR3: CASSFNPLRSQETQYF
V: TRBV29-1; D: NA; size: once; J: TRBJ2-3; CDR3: CSVESSGGTDTQYF
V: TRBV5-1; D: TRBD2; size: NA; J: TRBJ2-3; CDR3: CASSFSGRGTDTQYF
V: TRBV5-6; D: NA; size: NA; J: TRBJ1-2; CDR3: CASSLAGGRVSYGYTF
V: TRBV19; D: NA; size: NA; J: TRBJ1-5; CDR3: CASSNRERNQPQHF
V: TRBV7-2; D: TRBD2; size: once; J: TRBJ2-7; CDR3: CASSLALAEPSYEQYF
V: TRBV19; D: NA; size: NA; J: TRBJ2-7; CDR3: CASSFQSLASYEQYF
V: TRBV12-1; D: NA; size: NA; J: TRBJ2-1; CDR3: CANQLAEPYNEQFF